This entry lists 22 T cell receptor beta chains sequenced from one sample in a study of blood T cell repertoires in COVID-19. The table came from immunoSEQ multiplex PCR; TCRdb's copy has only in-frame clones and leaves some out. This table holds roughly 73,000 clones, around 87% found once. The source material was peripheral blood. All receptors come from a woman of 80 years or more with active or convalescent COVID-19.

V and J are TRBV7-6 and TRBJ2-5, with TRBD2 matching 10 bases. The CDR3 is made up of 16 amino acids. Germline lookup yields CDR1 SGHVS and CDR2 FNYEAQ. V trimming: 5 bases; J trimming: 2 bases; junction bases outside the gene matches: 8. CDR3 in DNA: TGTGCCAGCAGCCTTTCGATAGCGGGGGGTCAAGAGACCCAGTACTTC. Residues: CASSLSIAGGQETQYF.

Comments on this clone: One junction end does not reproduce the germline sequence, and a read error may be involved. CDR3 region: CASSLGQGAKNEKLFF. In DNA, the CDR3 is TGCGCCAGCAGTTTGGGACAGGGGGCGAAAAATGAAAAACTGTTTTTT. The chain uses TRBV5-1 and TRBJ1-4, with 12 bases matching TRBD1. Germline V gives CDR1 SGHRS, CDR2 YFSETQ. The CDR3 runs 16 residues.

This sequence joins TRBV5-1 and TRBJ1-2, with 7 positions matching TRBD1. Germline V gene data show CDR1 as SGHRS and CDR2 as YFSETQ. The trim removed 4 bases at V and 0 bases at J, leaving 9 bases unmatched. The CDR3 is 16 amino acids. CDR3 protein: CASSGGTELANYGYTF. In DNA form, the CDR3 reads TGCGCCAGCAGCGGAGGGACAGAGTTAGCTAACTATGGCTACACCTTC. The variable domain in full, completed from reference TRBV5-1 and TRBJ1-2, reads KAGVTQTPRYLIKTRGQQVTLSCSPISGHRSVSWYQQTPGQGLQFLFEYFSETQRNKGNFPGRFSGRQFSNSRSEMNVSTLELGDSALYLCASSGGTELANYGYTFGSGTRLTVV.

V and J are TRBV11-1 and TRBJ2-2; possibly TRBD1 for D (5 bases). Trimming removed 1 base from V and 5 bases from J, with 5 bases in between. CDR3 length equals 13 residues. Germline values: CDR1 SGHAT, CDR2 FQDESV (reference sequence). The CDR3, as DNA: TGTGCCAGCAGCTTAGACAGGACCGGGGAGCTGTTTTTT. As protein: CASSLDRTGELFF.

The gene calls are TRBV7-2 and TRBJ2-1, with 7 bases that match TRBD2. Germline CDR1 and CDR2: SGHTA and FQGNSA. This CDR3 contains 18 residues. J was trimmed by 4 bases and V by 2 bases; bases with no gene match: 14. CDR3 bases: TGTGCCAGCAGCTTAACGCGGGGATGGACTAGAGAGTACAATGAGCAGTTCTTC. Protein: CASSLTRGWTREYNEQFF.

J is TRBJ1-2 and V is TRBV19, with TRBD1 matching over 7 bases. The CDR3 spans 12 residues. The junction had 6 bases not matched to a gene; V was cut back by 10 bases and J by 4 bases. Germline CDR1 is LNHDA and CDR2 is SQIVND (reference sequence). DNA of the CDR3: TGTGCCACCAAACAGGGGCTCTATGGCTACACCTTC. As protein: CATKQGLYGYTF.

In DNA form, the CDR3 reads TGTGCCAGCAGTTTGGGAGTAGCAGATTTACAGCCCCAGCATTTT. Protein sequence: CASSLGVADLQPQHF. The rearrangement links TRBV28 to TRBJ1-5, with D uncertain. The CDR3 loop spans 15 amino acids. Germline CDR1 and CDR2: MDHEN and SYDVKM. V lost 3 bases to trimming and J lost 7 bases, with 16 bases between them.

This clone has just one count. A junction end diverges from the germline sequence, so it may reflect a read error. This chain links TRBV24-1 with TRBJ2-4; 8 nucleotides match TRBD1. In germline, CDR1 is KGHDR, CDR2 SFDVKD. The CDR3 is 13 residues long. The chain's CDR3 is CYRGSMSKNIQYF. CDR3 bases: TGCTACAGGGGGTCGATGTCCAAAAACATTCAGTACTTC.

The chain recombines TRBV11-1 with TRBJ1-4; D may be TRBD1 (5 bases). Germline CDR1 is SGHAT and CDR2 is FQDESV (reference sequence). CDR3 length: 13 amino acids. V was trimmed by 5 bases and J by 5 bases, leaving 9 bases between them. CDR3 in amino acids: CASSAGQNEKLFF. The CDR3 DNA reads as TGTGCCAGCAGCGCAGGGCAGAATGAAAAACTGTTTTTT.

This chain links TRBV30 with TRBJ2-1; 8 bases align to TRBD2. The V segment lost 2 bases and the J segment 0 bases; nucleotides outside the gene matches: 6. The CDR3 sequence is 16 residues long. In germline, CDR1 is GTSNPN, CDR2 SVGIG (reference sequence). CDR3 nucleotide sequence: TGTGCCTGGAGTCTCTTTAGCGGGGTCTCCTACAATGAGCAGTTCTTC. This sequence encodes CAWSLFSGVSYNEQFF.

The V and J genes are TRBV21-1 and TRBJ1-4. TRBV21-1 is marked as a pseudogene. CDR3 size: 18 residues. This CDR3 reads CASSLATKTSLGNEKLFF. The CDR3 region has the DNA TGTGCCAGCAGCTTAGCAACTAAGACCTCCCTCGGAAATGAAAAACTGTTTTTT.

This clone came up once. The V and J genes are TRBV15 and TRBJ1-1, with 7 bases matching TRBD1. This CDR3 has 14 residues. The V and J ends lost 4 bases and 4 bases, in that order; junction bases with no gene match: 6. Germline CDR1 and CDR2: LNHNV and YYDKDF (reference sequence). The DNA for the CDR3 is TGTGCCACCAGCACGGCACAGGGGAGCACTGAAGCTTTCTTT. Its translation is CATSTAQGSTEAFF.

The chain couples TRBV19 to TRBJ1-6; 10 bases are a match to TRBD1. The CDR3 spans 16 residues. Germline CDR1 reads LNHDA; CDR2 reads SQIVND (reference sequence). The ends lost 4 bases at V and 5 bases at J; junction bases unmatched: 5. CDR3 region: CASSNMGQGNNSPLHF. As DNA, the CDR3 is TGTGCCAGTAGTAACATGGGACAGGGGAATAATTCACCCCTCCACTTT.

J is TRBJ1-4 and V is TRBV5-4; TRBD1 matches at 7 bases. CDR1 and CDR2 (germline): SGHNT, YYREEE (reference sequence). V was pared by 3 bases and J by 3 bases, with 11 bases of the junction left unmatched. The CDR3 consists of 17 residues. The CDR3 loop reads CASSSKLPGGSNEKLFF. The CDR3 nucleotides read TGTGCCAGCAGCTCAAAACTACCAGGGGGGTCTAATGAAAAACTGTTTTTT.

This CDR3 is CASSPPGRQNTEAFF. DNA of the CDR3: TGCGCCAGCAGCCCCCCCGGGAGACAGAACACTGAAGCTTTCTTT. V usage is TRBV5-1 and J usage is TRBJ1-1; D not certain. CDR3 size: 15 residues. The V end lost 4 bases, the J end lost 1 base, and 14 bases lay between the germline ends. The germline V gene has CDR1 SGHRS and CDR2 YFSETQ.

The chain is built from TRBV3-1 (or the pseudogene TRBV3-2) and TRBJ2-7; 7 bases are shared with TRBD1. The CDR3 runs 15 residues. Germline loops: CDR1 LGHDT, CDR2 YNNKEL (reference sequence). Trimming cost V 5 bases and J 6 bases; bases outside gene matches: 13. Written as DNA, the CDR3 is TGTGCCAGCAGCTTCGGGACAGTGGCGTTTGGCGAGCAGTACTTC. Encoded protein: CASSFGTVAFGEQYF.

The rearrangement uses TRBV28 and TRBJ2-5, with 9 bases aligning to TRBD1. Germline V lookup: CDR1 MDHEN, CDR2 SYDVKM. The ends lost 4 bases at V and 7 bases at J; junction bases unmatched: 13. The CDR3 is 16 residues long. Written as DNA, the CDR3 is TGTGCCAGCAGTTCCACAGGGGGCGCAGGGGAATGGACCCAGTACTTC. Amino acids: CASSSTGGAGEWTQYF. Complete variable domain (other parts from reference TRBV28 and TRBJ2-5): DVKVTQSSRYLVKRTGEKVFLECVQDMDHENMFWYRQDPGLGLRLIYFSYDVKMKEKGDIPEGYSVSREKKERFSLILESASTNQTSMYLCASSSTGGAGEWTQYFGPGTRLLVL.

The chain recombines TRBV12-3 or TRBV12-4 with TRBJ1-1; D is ambiguous. CDR3 length: 12 amino acids. V lost 6 bases and J 4 bases, leaving 9 bases between the germline ends. CDR3 region: CASSIFPTEAFF. The CDR3 nucleotides read TGTGCCAGCAGCATTTTTCCCACTGAAGCTTTCTTT.

V is TRBV18 and J is TRBJ1-4; 9 bases fit TRBD1. The CDR3 consists of 14 residues. Germline lookup yields CDR1 KGHSH and CDR2 LQKENI. V shed 6 bases and J 5 bases; nucleotides not matched to a gene: 4. The CDR3, as DNA: TGTGCCAGCTCGGAAGACAGGGGGAATGAAAAACTGTTTTTT. Translated, it gives CASSEDRGNEKLFF.

This clone was seen just once. The chain is built from TRBV14 and TRBJ1-1; D uncertain. Between the trimmed V and J ends, which lost 4 bases and 5 bases, there was a span of 14 bases. The length of the CDR3 is 14 residues. CDR1 and CDR2 (germline): SGHDN, FVKESK. CDR3 coding DNA: TGTGCCAGCAGCCCGATTCCGGGTCGAACTGAAGCTTTCTTT. Translating gives CASSPIPGRTEAFF.

The chain combines TRBV19 with TRBJ2-2; D perhaps matches TRBD1 (5 bases). V gave up 11 bases and J gave up 4 bases, with 20 bases separating them. The CDR3 length is 15 residues. CDR1 and CDR2 (germline): LNHDA, SQIVND (reference sequence). The CDR3 DNA follows: TGTGCCTCGACCCCTCGGCAGGGTGGCACCGGGGAGCTGTTTTTT. It encodes CASTPRQGGTGELFF.

The chain carries TRBV5-1 and TRBJ2-3, with a tentative D call TRBD2 (6 bases). V lost 4 bases and J lost 2, with 14 bases in between. Germline V CDR1 and CDR2: SGHRS, YFSETQ. The CDR3 runs to 15 residues. The CDR3 coding sequence is TGCGCCAGCAGCGGCGGGGCTCCACCCACAGATACGCAGTATTTT. This sequence encodes CASSGGAPPTDTQYF.